The 20 T cell receptor beta chains in this list originate from one sample, sequenced in a study of T cells after yellow fever vaccination. Each CDR3 protein is one row after TCRdb ran MiXCR on the 5' RACE reads. The data show about 500,000 distinct CDR3 sequences, about a sixth seen once. This specimen consisted of PBMCs, obtained 4 to 5 days after the first yellow fever vaccination. The receptors originated from a young man who received the YFV17D yellow fever vaccine.

The gene calls are TRBV6-1 and TRBJ1-1; the D gene is possibly TRBD1 (5 bases). The germline V gene encodes CDR1 MNHNS and CDR2 SASEGT. The V end lost 7 bases, the J end lost 0 bases, and 15 bases lay between the germline ends. The CDR3 is 15 residues long. CDR3 DNA sequence: TGTGCCAGCACCTCCAGCGGGGGGTTGAACACTGAAGCTTTCTTT. Translating gives CASTSSGGLNTEAFF.

V and J are TRBV18 and TRBJ2-3; 10 positions match TRBD2. This CDR3 has 17 amino acids. CDR1 and CDR2 (germline): KGHSH, LQKENI. Losses at the gene ends were 5 bases for V and 3 bases for J; bases not matched to a gene: 11. CDR3 DNA sequence: TGTGCCAGCTCAACGGGGACAGCGGGGGGGATTACAGATACGCAGTATTTT. Residues: CASSTGTAGGITDTQYF.

This clonotype turned up a few times. The chain links TRBV29-1 to TRBJ2-1; no clear D gene. The CDR3 extends over 13 amino acids. V lost 2 bases and J 0 bases, leaving 5 bases between the germline ends. CDR1 and CDR2 (germline): SQVTM, ANQGSEA. In nucleotides, the CDR3 is TGCAGCGTTGAACAGAGCTCCTACAATGAGCAGTTCTTC. Encoded protein: CSVEQSSYNEQFF.

The gene calls are TRBV6-2 or TRBV6-3 and TRBJ2-3; no firm D call. The length of the CDR3 is 15 residues. The germline V gene encodes CDR1 MNHEY and CDR2 SVGEGT. The V gene lost 5 bases and the J gene lost 0 bases, with 12 bases spanning the gap. The CDR3 spells CASSGSKTSTDTQYF. The DNA for the CDR3 is TGTGCCAGCAGTGGCAGCAAGACTAGCACAGATACGCAGTATTTT.

There are many counts of this clonotype. The rearrangement uses TRBV6-5 and TRBJ1-1; tentatively, D is TRBD1 (6 bases). In germline, CDR1 is MNHEY, CDR2 SVGAGI. The CDR3 totals 12 residues. V gave up 6 bases and J gave up 4 bases, with 9 bases separating them. This CDR3 reads CASRRGATEAFF. The DNA for the CDR3 is TGTGCCAGCAGAAGGGGGGCCACTGAAGCTTTCTTT.

The V and J genes are TRBV5-6 and TRBJ2-7; 10 nucleotides align to TRBD2. V trimming: 0 bases; J trimming: 2 bases; junction bases outside the gene matches: 8. This CDR3 comprises 17 residues. Germline CDR1 and CDR2: SGHDT and YYEEEE. CDR3 in amino acids: CASSLAGLAGDAYEQYF. The CDR3 DNA is TGTGCCAGCAGCTTGGCCGGGCTAGCGGGGGATGCCTACGAGCAGTACTTC.

This clonotype was recorded at least ten times. The J gene is TRBJ1-6, the V gene TRBV11-2; D gene uncertain. The germline V gene encodes CDR1 SGHAT and CDR2 FQNNGV. The length of the CDR3 is 14 residues. Trimming shortened V by 3 bases and J by 10 bases, and 13 bases separated the two germline ends. The CDR3 is CASSLRSGVSPLHF. DNA of the CDR3: TGTGCCAGCAGCTTGAGGTCCGGGGTCTCACCCCTCCACTTT.

This clonotype was counted between two and nine times. The genes are TRBV21-1 and TRBJ2-3; TRBD1, the table's D call, lacks a check against the DNA. TRBV21-1 has pseudogene status. There are 10 residues in the CDR3. The CDR3 DNA follows: TGTGCCAGCAGCAAAGGAAGGGGGTATTTT. Its translation: CASSKGRGYF.

The chain is built from TRBV5-4 and TRBJ1-2; no clear D gene. The CDR3 is 15 residues long. The V and J ends lost 0 bases and 1 base respectively, with 10 bases between them. Germline values: CDR1 SGHNT, CDR2 YYREEE (reference sequence). The CDR3, as DNA: TGTGCCAGCAGCTTGGCTGTGCAGATTAACTATGGCTACACCTTC. It encodes CASSLAVQINYGYTF. The complete variable domain, with remaining parts taken from reference TRBV5-4 and TRBJ1-2, reads ETGVTQSPTHLIKTRGQQVTLRCSSQSGHNTVSWYQQALGQGPQFIFQYYREEENGRGNFPPRFSGLQFPNYSSELNVNALELDDSALYLCASSLAVQINYGYTFGSGTRLTVV.

This clonotype was detected a few times. DNA for the CDR3: TGTGCCAGCAGCTTAGATTTCACCGGCGGGCAGTACTTC. Protein product: CASSLDFTGGQYF. The rearrangement uses TRBV11-2 and TRBJ2-7; no reliable D call. The CDR3 runs 13 residues. V lost 0 bases to trimming and J lost 9 bases, with 12 bases between them. Germline loops: CDR1 SGHAT, CDR2 FQNNGV.

The chain uses TRBV28 and TRBJ2-7; D ambiguous. From germline, CDR1 is MDHEN and CDR2 SYDVKM. The length of the CDR3 is 13 residues. Trimming took 4 bases from V and 9 from J, leaving 16 bases between them. CDR3 sequence reads: CASSSDPIYRQYV. The CDR3 nucleotides read TGTGCCAGCAGTTCCGACCCTATTTACCGGCAGTACGTC.

This clonotype was observed a handful of times. V gene TRBV20-1 combines with J gene TRBJ2-5, with D possibly TRBD2 on 6 matching bases. This CDR3 contains 15 residues. V lost 6 bases to trimming and J lost 5 bases, with 22 bases between them. Germline loops: CDR1 DFQATT, CDR2 SNEGSKA (reference sequence). The CDR3 protein is CSASGGNVRSETQYF. The CDR3 DNA is TGCAGTGCGTCCGGGGGTAATGTTCGGTCGGAGACCCAGTACTTC.

CDR3 loop: CASKSGVGGNTGELFF. As DNA, the CDR3 is TGTGCCAGCAAGTCAGGGGTAGGGGGAAACACCGGGGAGCTGTTTTTT. This chain links TRBV9 with TRBJ2-2; maybe TRBD1 (6 bases). Trimming shortened V by 6 bases and J by 2 bases, and 17 bases separated the two germline ends. Germline CDR1 reads SGDLS; CDR2 reads YYNGEE. The CDR3 totals 16 residues.

This clonotype was counted only a few times. The rearrangement links TRBV6-5 to TRBJ2-3; 9 bases are shared with TRBD2. Germline CDR1 and CDR2: MNHEY and SVGAGI. With V trimmed by 2 bases and J by 6 bases, 6 bases remained unmatched. CDR3 length: 15 amino acids. The CDR3 DNA reads TGTGCCAGCAGTTACGGGACTAGCATTGGGGATACGCAGTATTTT. Its protein is CASSYGTSIGDTQYF.

This clonotype was counted many times. The V call is TRBV5-8, the J call TRBJ2-2; 7 positions agree with TRBD2. Germline-derived CDR1 and CDR2 are SGHTS and YDEGEE. The junction had 4 bases not matched to a gene; V was cut back by 5 bases and J by 6 bases. The CDR3 has 13 residues. CDR3 amino acids: CASRRGGAGELFF. The CDR3 region has the DNA TGTGCCAGCAGACGCGGGGGTGCCGGGGAGCTGTTTTTT.

The chain joins TRBV6-2 or TRBV6-3 to TRBJ1-2; D call uncertain. The V and J ends lost 5 bases and 9 bases respectively, with 10 bases between them. The CDR3 spans 11 residues. Germline V lookup: CDR1 MNHEY, CDR2 SVGEGT. The CDR3: CASSVGVSYTF. In DNA form, the CDR3 reads TGTGCCAGCAGTGTAGGTGTGAGCTACACCTTC.

This clonotype has just a few counts. The chain carries TRBV15 and TRBJ2-7; TRBD2 matches 8 bases. The germline gives CDR1 LNHNV, CDR2 YYDKDF (reference sequence). This CDR3 is 15 amino acids long. The junction had 6 bases not matched to a gene; V was cut back by 2 bases and J by 3 bases. CDR3 nucleotide sequence: TGTGCCACCAGCAGATCCGTAGCGGGGAGCTACGAGCAGTACTTC. It translates to CATSRSVAGSYEQYF.

The CDR3 DNA follows: TGTGCCAGTCGGACAGGGAAAAGGGGGGAAGATACGCAGTATTTT. Residues: CASRTGKRGEDTQYF. V is TRBV12-3 or TRBV12-4 and J is TRBJ2-3; 8 bases align to TRBD1. The CDR3 length is 15 residues. V lost 9 bases, J lost 5 bases, and 13 bases stayed unmatched.

This chain connects TRBV10-3 to TRBJ1-2; 10 nucleotides match TRBD1. V lost 8 bases to trimming and J lost 6 bases; unmatched junction nucleotides: 6. This CDR3 contains 13 residues. Per the germline V gene, CDR1 is ENHRY and CDR2 is SYGVKD. The CDR3 reads CAIFQGQGDGYTF. CDR3 nucleotide sequence: TGTGCCATCTTTCAAGGACAGGGGGATGGCTACACCTTC.

With respect to this clonotype: Its ends do not fully match the called genes, so a read error is possible. The V gene is TRBV19, the J gene TRBJ2-3; no definite D call. CDR1 and CDR2 from the germline V gene are LNHDA and SQIVND (reference sequence). This CDR3 is built from 15 residues. The CDR3 sequence: CASKPRPLSTDTPYF. For the CDR3, the DNA is TGTGCCAGCAAACCTCGACCCCTAAGCACAGATACGCCGTATTTT.